The entry below gives a single T cell receptor beta chain sequence along with its context. The antigen remains unidentified. This entry comes from a study of T cells in Graves' hyperthyroidism and ophthalmopathy. Background on the study: Once the initial diagnosis was made, peripheral blood was obtained before any treatment. Points from the study as a whole: Ophthalmopathy could be told apart from stable hyperthyroidism with a 13 V-J model. A median around 6.4 months before onset, the model predicted ophthalmopathy.

RNA transcripts served as the template for amplifying TCR beta CDR3 regions. TCR CDR3 regions were first amplified by RT-PCR with HTBI primers. MiXCR, applied by TCRdb to the multiplex PCR reads, yields one record per CDR3 protein. The sample yields about 380,000 distinct CDR3 sequences, roughly 20% seen once. Trimming shortened V by 6 bases and J by 6 bases, and 15 bases separated the two germline ends. CDR1 and CDR2 (germline): MNHNS, SASEGT. This CDR3 comprises 14 residues. The chain links TRBV6-1 to TRBJ2-1; either TRBD1 or TRBD2 may fit D (5 bases each). The TCR originated in a man between 18 and 35 years old with Graves' ophthalmopathy. The source material was blood. For the CDR3, the DNA is TGTGCCAGCAGCCCATTGGGGACCTCCAATGAGCAGTTCTTC. This codes for CASSPLGTSNEQFF.